This TCR beta chain was captured in a study of CD8+CD57+ T cells in acquired aplastic anemia. TCR beta VDJ and CDR3 profiling used genomic DNA as template. MiXCR, run by TCRdb on the reads, gives a single entry per CDR3 protein. The sample has roughly 200,000 distinct CDR3 sequences, 55% to 65% seen once. Looked up from germline, CDR1 is GTSNPN and CDR2 is SVGIG (reference sequence). The CDR3 is 12 residues long. About this clonotype itself: No antigen is known for it. The junction departs from the called germline gene at one end, perhaps through a read error.

Selection for sequencing was limited to patients who had shown CD8+CD57+ cell expansion by flow cytometry. Findings and limits, study-wide: The CD8+ Simpson's diversity of patients and controls was not significantly different. Patients and controls were found to share 25 to 35 CD8+ CDR3 sequences.

The clonotype comes from a human donor with aplastic anemia. The chain carries TRBV30 and TRBJ2-7, with TRBD1 matching over 9 bases. Input material: sorted CD4+, CD8+, or CD8+CD57+ T cells (not recorded which) from PBMCs. The CDR3 sequence is CAAGTGLNDQYF. CDR3 in DNA: TGTGCAGCCGGGACAGGGTTAAACGATCAGTACTTC.